This T cell receptor (beta chain) originates from a study of shared clonotypes between healthy human individuals. Study conclusions and caveats: Among donors, clonotype sharing was expected to be affected by sequencing depth.

Every immunoSEQ plate was one replicate of a subset's evenly spread DNA. Using immunoSEQ multiplex PCR, the repertoire was profiled, and TCRdb retains in-frame clones only, with some absent. Among around 2.1 million clones listed, more than 90% were seen once. V lost 7 bases, J lost 5 bases, and 2 bases stayed unmatched. Germline CDR1 SNHLY, CDR2 FYNNEI. The CDR3 totals 13 residues. In the case of this clone: Its antigen is unidentified. Other nucleotide sequences in the sample specify the same CDR3.

This sequence originates from a man younger than 35 in good health. Sequences were obtained from naive CD4+ T cells sorted from blood. Subset denoted: CD45RA+ positively selected. The J gene is TRBJ2-5, the V gene TRBV2; 12 bases are shared with TRBD2. The CDR3 loop reads CASIGLAGETQYF. As DNA, the CDR3 is TGTGCCAGCATTGGACTAGCGGGGGAGACCCAGTACTTC.